The 10 T cell receptor beta chains reported below all come from one sample, sequenced in a study of T cells after posttransplantation cyclophosphamide. Some clones are missing from TCRdb's copy, which holds only in-frame ones; the method was immunoSEQ multiplex PCR. The sample lists around 31,000 clones; 91% were seen once. Cells defined as naive were viable CD3+CD4+ or CD3+CD8+ and CCR7+CD45RA+CD45RO-CD95-CD27+CD28+. Input material: naive CD4+ T cells sorted from blood. These TCRs come from a young man in good health and a related stem cell transplant donor.

The chain joins TRBV15 to TRBJ1-3; TRBD1 aligns across 9 bases. This CDR3 has 17 residues. CDR1 is LNHNV, CDR2 YYDKDF, per germline (reference sequence). Germline trimming cut 5 bases from V and 1 base from J; bases unmatched to any gene: 9. The CDR3 loop is CATSGWDREESGNTIYF. The CDR3 region has the DNA TGTGCCACCAGCGGCTGGGACAGGGAAGAGTCTGGAAACACCATATATTTT.

V gene TRBV11-3 combines with J gene TRBJ2-1, with 11 bases aligning to TRBD2. The germline CDR1 and CDR2 sequences are SGHNT and YENEEA. This CDR3 has 16 residues. The ends lost 5 bases at V and 5 bases at J; junction bases unmatched: 8. This CDR3 is CASSKPGTSGHNEQFF. CDR3 DNA: TGTGCCAGCAGCAAACCCGGGACTAGCGGCCACAATGAGCAGTTCTTC. Drawing the rest from reference TRBV11-3 and TRBJ2-1, the complete variable domain is EAGVVQSPRYKIIEKKQPVAFWCNPISGHNTLYWYLQNLGQGPELLIRYENEEAVDDSQLPKDRFSAERLKGVDSTLKIQPAELGDSAVYLCASSKPGTSGHNEQFFGPGTRLTVL.

Regarding this clone: The sample holds other DNA sequences that translate to the same CDR3. This rearrangement joins TRBV28 to TRBJ2-7, with 7 bases aligning to TRBD2. CDR3 length: 14 residues. The germline V gene has CDR1 MDHEN and CDR2 SYDVKM. J was trimmed by 4 bases and V by 3 bases; bases with no gene match: 6. DNA of the CDR3: TGTGCCAGCAGTTTCCCAGCGGGACCTTACGAGCAGTACTTC. This translates into CASSFPAGPYEQYF.

This chain joins TRBV6-1 and TRBJ2-1; TRBD1 matches at 7 bases. CDR1 is MNHNS and CDR2 is SASEGT in the germline V gene. V dropped 6 bases and J dropped 10; count of bases not matched to a gene: 9. The CDR3 loop spans 13 amino acids. In DNA, the CDR3 is TGTGCCAGCAGCCTTGACAGGGTAGACGAGCAGTTCTTC. The encoded protein is CASSLDRVDEQFF.

V is TRBV9 and J is TRBJ2-7, with 14 bases that match TRBD2. The CDR3 consists of 14 residues. The V segment lost 3 bases and the J segment 7 bases; nucleotides outside the gene matches: 3. The V gene's germline CDR1 is SGDLS and CDR2 YYNGEE. The CDR3, as DNA: TGTGCCAGCAGCGCCCGGACTAGCGGGGGGGAGCAGTACTTC. Its protein is CASSARTSGGEQYF.

This chain connects TRBV6-1 to TRBJ1-2; 10 nucleotides match TRBD1. Germline V gene sequence: CDR1 MNHNS, CDR2 SASEGT. This CDR3 is 14 amino acids long. J was trimmed by 6 bases and V by 4 bases; bases with no gene match: 5. The CDR3: CASSARQGANGYTF. The CDR3 DNA reads as TGTGCCAGCAGTGCTAGACAGGGGGCGAATGGCTACACCTTC.

The rearrangement joins TRBV19 to TRBJ2-7, with 10 nucleotides matching TRBD1. The V segment lost 7 bases and the J segment 2 bases; nucleotides outside the gene matches: 8. Germline V gene lookup returns CDR1 LNHDA and CDR2 SQIVND (reference sequence). The CDR3 has 15 residues. CDR3 amino acids: CASTRSGTGAYEQYF. CDR3 DNA: TGTGCCAGTACTAGATCCGGGACAGGGGCCTACGAGCAGTACTTC.

The V and J genes are TRBV29-1 and TRBJ1-2; 12 bases line up with TRBD1. CDR1 and CDR2 (germline): SQVTM, ANQGSEA. The CDR3 extends over 15 amino acids. V was clipped by 8 bases and J by 8 bases; unmatched bases: 15. The chain's CDR3 is CSIQRKGQGARGYTF. CDR3 in DNA: TGCAGCATCCAGCGAAAGGGACAGGGGGCAAGGGGCTACACCTTC.

V gene TRBV5-4 combines with J gene TRBJ2-6, with 8 bases aligning to TRBD1. Germline values: CDR1 SGHNT, CDR2 YYREEE (reference sequence). Losses at the gene ends were 4 bases for V and 0 bases for J; bases not matched to a gene: 9. The length of the CDR3 is 18 residues. Here the CDR3 DNA reads TGTGCCAGCAGCGCTACAGGGGGAGGCCTCTCTGGGGCCAACGTCCTGACTTTC. This codes for CASSATGGGLSGANVLTF.

This rearrangement joins TRBV7-3 to TRBJ2-2; D remains unclear. The length of the CDR3 is 15 residues. Germline lookup yields CDR1 SGHTA and CDR2 FQGTGA. V was shortened by 5 bases and J by 5 bases, with 15 bases between the two germline ends. The CDR3 coding sequence is TGTGCCAGCAGCCCAAGACCCGCGAGGACCGGGGAGCTGTTTTTT. It codes for CASSPRPARTGELFF.